This TCR beta chain came from a study of T cell responses to AZD1222 COVID-19 vaccine. The study, taken as a whole, reports: Epitopes outside B.1.351 and B.1.1.7 mutated regions reportedly drew nearly half of spike TCRs. After the peak T cell response, and only then, were repertoires sampled.

As to this clone: Its antigen is unknown.

Trimming removed 2 bases from V and 5 bases from J, with 9 bases in between. The CDR3 has 13 residues. The germline CDR1 and CDR2 sequences are MNHNS and SASEGT. Some clones are missing from TCRdb's copy, which holds only in-frame ones; the method was immunoSEQ multiplex PCR. The sample records about 110,000 clones, about 90% being singletons. The chain recombines TRBV6-1 with TRBJ1-1; D is uncertain. Specimen: peripheral blood, collected on day 0 of AZD1222 vaccination. The TCR originated in an adult in good health. The DNA for the CDR3 is TGTGCCAGCAGTGAAATCCGGAGGACTGAAGCTTTCTTT. Translating it yields CASSEIRRTEAFF.